This TCR beta chain was sequenced in a study of blood T cell repertoires in COVID-19. The table came from immunoSEQ multiplex PCR; TCRdb's copy has only in-frame clones and leaves some out. Of 300,000 to 450,000 clones in the sample, approximately 91% were seen once. The germline gives CDR1 SGHVS, CDR2 FQNEAQ. After removal of 5 bases from V and 8 bases from J, the junction contained 11 bases not matched to a gene. CDR3 length equals 16 residues. This chain uses TRBV7-8 with TRBJ2-1; 11 bases match TRBD2. Sequencing was done on a sample of PBMCs or T cells enriched from blood (not recorded which). The source of this sequence is a woman in her twenties or thirties who had been exposed to COVID-19. The CDR3 DNA reads TGTGCCAGCAGCCCGTCTATAGCGGGAGGGCTTCATGAGCAGTTCTTC. Translating gives CASSPSIAGGLHEQFF.